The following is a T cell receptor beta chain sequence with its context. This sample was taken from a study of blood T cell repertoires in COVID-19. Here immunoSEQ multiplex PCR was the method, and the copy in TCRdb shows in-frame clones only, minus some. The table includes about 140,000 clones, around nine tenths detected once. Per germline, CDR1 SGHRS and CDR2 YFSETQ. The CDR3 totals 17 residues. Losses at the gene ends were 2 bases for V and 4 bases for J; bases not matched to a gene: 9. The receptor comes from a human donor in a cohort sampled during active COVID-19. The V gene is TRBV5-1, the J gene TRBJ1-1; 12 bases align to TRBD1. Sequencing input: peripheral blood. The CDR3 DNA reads TGCGCCAGCAGCTTAACCGGGACAGGGGGCAGGAGCACTGAAGCTTTCTTT. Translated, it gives CASSLTGTGGRSTEAFF.